This note documents a single TCR beta chain sequence. Its antigen is not known. This entry belongs to a study of blood T cells in healthy people across ages. Findings of the study overall: Per million T cells, TCR beta diversity dropped about linearly as age rose. Strongly correlated with naive T cell percentage was TCR beta diversity.

CDR3 length: 17 amino acids. Germline assignment: CDR1 LGHNA and CDR2 YNFKEQ. With 3 bases clipped from V and 7 bases from J, the junction kept 8 bases outside the gene matches. Alongside a J-beta primer mix, a sample-barcoded 5' primer served in a second PCR lasting 7 to 11 cycles. Researchers report that a template-switch adaptor with 12 random nucleotides tagged each cDNA molecule. Per-sample output comprised a minimum of 2.5 million paired-end reads containing CDR3. TCRdb itself ran the 5' RACE reads through MiXCR, one entry per CDR3 protein. The data show over 1.5 million distinct CDR3 sequences, with about 49% seen just once and over 2% held by the top ten.

This chain links TRBV4-2 with TRBJ2-1; the match to TRBD2 covers 14 bases. Material for sequencing was blood. The clonotype was recovered from a woman aged 40 to 55 in good health. This CDR3 reads CASSQGTGTSGGNEQFF. The CDR3 nucleotides read TGTGCCAGCAGCCAGGGAACCGGGACTAGCGGGGGTAATGAGCAGTTCTTC.